The sequence of this T cell receptor (beta chain) was determined in a study of PD-1 blockade in classical Hodgkin lymphoma. Study results and limitations: Still unresolved is the cause of the repertoire differences, which may be disease activity or prior therapy. Newly diagnosed patients were said to have less baseline TCR diversity than healthy donors did. Those patients who began receiving nivolumab less than 1 year after ASCT had lower diversity, and they were excluded. It was among complete responders that baseline diversity resembled that of newly diagnosed patients.

Assay: immunoSEQ multiplex PCR; the TCRdb copy retains only in-frame clones and omits some. Of 130,000 to 150,000 clones listed, around four fifths are singletons. Each patient experienced a relapse that followed autologous stem cell transplantation, and brentuximab vedotin exposure varied. A remark on this clone: The antigen remains undetermined.

CDR3 length equals 14 residues. The V gene lost 5 bases and the J gene lost 7 bases, with 18 bases spanning the gap. From germline, CDR1 is SGHNT and CDR2 YENEEA. This TCR was recovered from a human donor with classical Hodgkin lymphoma. This specimen was peripheral blood mononuclear cells (PBMCs), taken before the second cycle of nivolumab. The rearrangement uses TRBV11-3 and TRBJ2-7, with D unresolved. The CDR3 coding sequence is TGTGCCAGCAGCGGGCAAGATGGTCCGTGGGAGCAGTACTTC. This codes for CASSGQDGPWEQYF.